This TCR beta chain was found in a study of cytomegalovirus exposure and HLA in healthy donors. About the research overall: According to later analysis, the same platform produced the approximately 120 validation and several hundred first-cohort repertoires. Points from the study as a whole: Per published reports, the classifier diagnosed cytomegalovirus status with high specificity and sensitivity. A subsequent analysis found that TCR clusters from the first cohort also tended to co-occur in the 90 to 150 validation repertoires, with about 95% of cluster scores above 0. In vitro work confirmed that a few CMV-associated chains recognize CMV antigens.

TCRdb's copy holds only in-frame clones and misses some; the assay was immunoSEQ multiplex PCR. Seen here are around 150,000 clones, 75% to 90% observed once, and the top ten hold around 2.1%. CDR1 and CDR2 from the germline V gene are SGHVS and FNYEAQ. The CDR3 runs 15 residues. Deletions cut 2 bases from V and 0 bases from J, with 8 bases between. On this clone itself: Its matching antigen is unknown.

V and J are TRBV7-6 and TRBJ2-1; TRBD1 might be the D (5 bases). The TCR comes from a woman aged 18-30 years in good health and CMV-seronegative. The sample consisted of PBMCs. In DNA, the CDR3 is TGTGCCAGCAGCTTAAGGGGCGGCTCCTACAATGAGCAGTTCTTC. Translation: CASSLRGGSYNEQFF. Complete variable domain (other parts from reference TRBV7-6 and TRBJ2-1): GAGVSQSPRYKVTKRGQDVALRCDPISGHVSLYWYRQALGQGPEFLTYFNYEAQQDKSGLPNDRFSAERPEGSISTLTIQRTEQRDSAMYRCASSLRGGSYNEQFFGPGTRLTVL.